This TCR beta chain was recovered during a study of neoadjuvant anti-PD-1 for oral cavity cancer. Sequenced by immunoSEQ multiplex PCR; TCRdb stores in-frame clones only, minus some. This table holds roughly 60,000 clones, roughly three quarters found once. V was clipped by 9 bases and J by 5 bases, with 19 bases between them. The CDR3 consists of 14 residues. Germline CDR1 MGHDK, CDR2 SYGVNS. A remark on this clone: Other DNA sequences in this specimen translate into the identical CDR3.

Patients had newly diagnosed, untreated stage II-IVA oral cavity squamous cell carcinoma. Patients had HPV-negative, locally advanced oral cavity squamous cell carcinoma. Analysis of PBMCs was direct, with no culture step. Sequenced here: PBMCs, sampled before nivolumab (anti-PD-1) treatment. This TCR derives from a person aged 35-79 years with oral cavity squamous cell carcinoma. The gene calls are TRBV25-1 and TRBJ1-2; no definite D call. In DNA, the CDR3 is TGTGCCAGTTGCCCCTTGGACGGAAGATATGGCTACACCTTC. The encoded protein is CASCPLDGRYGYTF.